Below are 21 T cell receptor beta chains sequenced from a single sample in a study of T-cell memory formation after mild COVID-19. TCRdb re-derived calls from the 5' RACE reads in MiXCR, one entry per CDR3 protein. The sample contains about 13,000 distinct CDR3 sequences, 15% to 20% of which appear only once. Specimen: PBMCs or a T cell subset sorted from them (not recorded which). The receptors were gathered from a man younger than 35 who had mild COVID-19 (a few samples of this study predate the infection). Cell type and time point are not known.

This clonotype has just a few counts. The chain uses TRBV12-3 or TRBV12-4 and TRBJ2-2; TRBD1 might be the D (7 bases). The CDR3 extends over 15 amino acids. Trimming shortened V by 6 bases and J by 6 bases, and 17 bases separated the two germline ends. CDR3 loop: CASSFRGATAGELFF. The CDR3 region has the DNA TGTGCCAGCAGCTTCAGGGGGGCGACGGCCGGGGAGCTGTTTTTT.

In this sample, this clonotype turned up many times. CDR3 sequence reads: CASSPLDLYGETQYF. In nucleotides, the CDR3 is TGTGCCAGCAGCCCTCTCGACCTCTACGGCGAGACCCAGTACTTC. The chain is built from TRBV6-5 and TRBJ2-5; D is unresolved. Trimming pared 6 bases from V and 5 bases from J, leaving 19 bases between. The CDR3 is 15 residues long. CDR1 MNHEY and CDR2 SVGAGI come from the germline V gene.

This clonotype has more than one count but fewer than ten. The rearrangement links TRBV5-1 to TRBJ1-5; D call uncertain. This CDR3 has 14 residues. V lost 0 bases and J 4 bases, leaving 8 bases between the germline ends. CDR1 is SGHRS, CDR2 YFSETQ, per germline. The chain's CDR3 is CASSLAGQNQPQHF. The CDR3 nucleotides read TGCGCCAGCAGCTTGGCTGGGCAGAATCAGCCCCAGCATTTT.

V usage is TRBV11-3 and J usage is TRBJ2-3; D not resolved. V gave up 1 base and J gave up 7 bases, with 6 bases separating them. CDR3 length: 12 residues. CDR1 SGHNT and CDR2 YENEEA come from the germline V gene. The CDR3 here is CASSLGRNTQYF. The CDR3, as DNA: TGTGCCAGCAGCTTAGGACGGAATACGCAGTATTTT.

CDR3 coding DNA: TGTGCCAGCAGCTTAGAGGGTAGGCGGGCAGATACGCAGTATTTT. Translated, it gives CASSLEGRRADTQYF. The rearrangement uses TRBV7-2 and TRBJ2-3, with D maybe TRBD2 (5 bases). Looked up from germline, CDR1 is SGHTA and CDR2 is FQGNSA. The CDR3 loop spans 15 amino acids. V lost 1 base, J lost 4 bases, and 12 bases lay in between.

This clonotype was picked up many times. The gene calls are TRBV12-3 or TRBV12-4 and TRBJ2-5; D possibly corresponds to TRBD2 (6 bases). V shed 3 bases and J shed 2 bases, with 10 bases lying between them. There are 14 residues in the CDR3. The CDR3 DNA reads TGTGCCAGCAGTTTTGGAGGGGAGCAAGAGACCCAGTACTTC. It codes for CASSFGGEQETQYF.

This clonotype showed up just a few times. This chain links TRBV5-4 with TRBJ2-7, with 10 bases matching TRBD2. The junction had 1 base not matched to a gene; V was cut back by 1 base and J by 3 bases. Germline values: CDR1 SGHNT, CDR2 YYREEE (reference sequence). The CDR3 is 14 amino acids. Here the CDR3 DNA reads TGTGCCAGCAGCTTGACTAGCGGGGTCTACGAGCAGTACTTC. It encodes CASSLTSGVYEQYF.

This clonotype was recorded at least ten times. The DNA of the CDR3 is TGTGCCACCGGTTGGGGGTTCGGGGAGCTGTTTTTT. Its translation: CATGWGFGELFF. The V call is TRBV27, the J call TRBJ2-2; the D call may be TRBD1 or TRBD2 (5 bases each). Germline V gene sequence: CDR1 MNHEY, CDR2 SMNVEV (reference sequence). The CDR3 contains 12 residues. V was pared by 10 bases and J by 7 bases, with 13 bases between.

The chain has TRBV11-2 and TRBJ2-3, with 8 bases lining up with TRBD2. Germline V gives CDR1 SGHAT, CDR2 FQNNGV. The CDR3 runs to 15 residues. Trimming took 7 bases from V and 3 from J; bases not matched to a gene: 9. The CDR3 loop reads CASKLGTRVTDTQYF. CDR3 sequence (DNA): TGTGCCAGCAAGCTAGGGACTAGGGTAACAGATACGCAGTATTTT. Variable domain in full (rest from reference TRBV11-2 and TRBJ2-3): EAGVAQSPRYKIIEKRQSVAFWCNPISGHATLYWYQQILGQGPKLLIQFQNNGVVDDSQLPKDRFSAERLKGVDSTLKIQPAKLEDSAVYLCASKLGTRVTDTQYFGPGTRLTVL.

The V and J genes are TRBV6-5 and TRBJ2-2; TRBD1 matches 8 bases. CDR1 is MNHEY and CDR2 is SVGAGI in the germline V gene. V lost 6 bases and J lost 3; bases outside the gene matches: 6. The CDR3 is 15 amino acids. The chain's CDR3 is CASRLPDRDTGELFF. CDR3 coding DNA: TGTGCCAGCAGACTCCCGGACAGGGACACCGGGGAGCTGTTTTTT.

This clonotype was seen ten or more times. The rearrangement joins TRBV7-9 to TRBJ1-2; D gene uncertain. This CDR3 spans 17 amino acids. V was pared by 5 bases and J by 0 bases, with 19 bases between. Germline-derived CDR1 and CDR2 are SEHNR and FQNEAQ (reference sequence). The CDR3 protein is CASSAQWRTSTNYGYTF. CDR3 nucleotides: TGTGCCAGCAGCGCCCAATGGAGGACTTCAACTAACTATGGCTACACCTTC. Full variable domain (rest looked up from reference TRBV7-9 and TRBJ1-2): DTGVSQNPRHKITKRGQNVTFRCDPISEHNRLYWYRQTLGQGPEFLTYFQNEAQLEKSRLLSDRFSAERPKGSFSTLEIQRTEQGDSAMYLCASSAQWRTSTNYGYTFGSGTRLTVV.

J is TRBJ2-1 and V is TRBV7-3, with 9 bases aligning to TRBD1. The CDR3 is 15 amino acids. J was trimmed by 5 bases and V by 4 bases; bases with no gene match: 6. Germline CDR1 reads SGHTA; CDR2 reads FQGTGA. CDR3 DNA sequence: TGTGCCAGCAGCTCCGACAGGGGGTCGCACAATGAGCAGTTCTTC. Its protein product is CASSSDRGSHNEQFF.

The chain uses TRBV11-1 and TRBJ2-1, with TRBD2 matching over 7 bases. Germline V lookup: CDR1 SGHAT, CDR2 FQDESV (reference sequence). CDR3 length: 14 residues. V gave up 5 bases and J gave up 6 bases; unmatched junction bases: 7. CDR3 region: CASSLGLVGNEQFF. CDR3 bases: TGTGCCAGCAGCCTTGGACTAGTAGGCAATGAGCAGTTCTTC.

The J gene is TRBJ1-2, the V gene TRBV4-1; D gene uncertain. The CDR3 length is 16 residues. CDR1 MGHRA and CDR2 YSYEKL come from the germline V gene. V was pared by 0 bases and J by 0 bases, with 11 bases between. In DNA, the CDR3 is TGCGCCAGCAGCCAAGACTTGGGATTTGCTAACTATGGCTACACCTTC. Translation gives CASSQDLGFANYGYTF.

The V and J genes are TRBV6-2 or TRBV6-3 and TRBJ2-3; D remains unclear. V was pared by 0 bases and J by 1 base, with 8 bases between. CDR3 length: 15 amino acids. Germline loops: CDR1 MNHEY, CDR2 SVGEGT. Here the CDR3 DNA reads TGTGCCAGCAGTTACTCGCTGGCTGGCACAGATACGCAGTATTTT. Protein: CASSYSLAGTDTQYF.

This clonotype was seen at least ten times. The chain links TRBV6-5 to TRBJ1-1, with no clear D. The CDR3 has 15 residues. V lost 1 base and J 4 bases, leaving 13 bases between the germline ends. Germline V gene lookup returns CDR1 MNHEY and CDR2 SVGAGI. CDR3 sequence reads: CASSYYPGRGTEAFF. CDR3 sequence (DNA): TGTGCCAGCAGTTACTACCCCGGTCGGGGCACTGAAGCTTTCTTT.

This clonotype was detected only once. This chain links TRBV7-6 with TRBJ2-2; 7 bases align to TRBD2. V trimming: 0 bases; J trimming: 5 bases; junction bases outside the gene matches: 9. This CDR3 spans 17 amino acids. Germline V lookup: CDR1 SGHVS, CDR2 FNYEAQ. DNA of the CDR3: TGTGCCAGCAGCTTAGCGCGGAGTAGCGGGCCGACCGGGGAGCTGTTTTTT. It translates to CASSLARSSGPTGELFF. Based on the CDR3 plus reference TRBV7-6 and TRBJ2-2, the full variable domain is GAGVSQSPRYKVTKRGQDVALRCDPISGHVSLYWYRQALGQGPEFLTYFNYEAQQDKSGLPNDRFSAERPEGSISTLTIQRTEQRDSAMYRCASSLARSSGPTGELFFGEGSRLTVL.

CDR3 nucleotides: TGTGCCAGCAGCCGCCCAATGTATACGTCGGAAGCTTTCTTT. Its protein is CASSRPMYTSEAFF. The chain carries TRBV5-6 and TRBJ1-1, with D hard to call. The ends were cut back, 4 bases at V and 8 bases at J, with 18 bases in the middle. CDR1 and CDR2 (germline): SGHDT, YYEEEE. The CDR3 is 14 amino acids.

The count of this clonotype is one. J is TRBJ2-3 and V is TRBV7-2, with TRBD1 as a possible D gene (5 bases). This CDR3 is 14 amino acids long. V was trimmed by 3 bases and J by 2 bases, leaving 9 bases between them. The germline V gene encodes CDR1 SGHTA and CDR2 FQGNSA. The CDR3: CASSLPTVTDTQYF. CDR3 nucleotides: TGTGCCAGCAGCTTGCCGACAGTCACAGATACGCAGTATTTT.

There are many counts of this clonotype. This chain joins TRBV4-1 and TRBJ1-5; possible D gene TRBD1, 5 bases. Trimming took off 3 bases at V and 2 bases at J, with 20 bases between the two ends. CDR1 MGHRA and CDR2 YSYEKL come from the germline V gene. The CDR3 consists of 18 residues. In nucleotides, the CDR3 is TGCGCCAGCAGCCAGTCACGGTATGGAGGGACGGGCAATCAGCCCCAGCATTTT. It codes for CASSQSRYGGTGNQPQHF.

The rearrangement links TRBV28 to TRBJ2-7; D is unclear. CDR1 is MDHEN, CDR2 SYDVKM, per germline. Between the trimmed V and J ends, which lost 3 bases and 4 bases, there was a span of 4 bases. The CDR3 has 11 residues. CDR3 protein: CASSFGYEQYV. In DNA, the CDR3 is TGTGCCAGCAGTTTCGGGTACGAGCAGTACGTC.